This TCR beta chain was identified in a study of neurological immune-mediated disorders. This clonotype has at least ten counts. Trimming took off 3 bases at V and 3 bases at J, with 6 bases between the two ends. The CDR3 extends over 12 amino acids. Synthesis of cDNA was accomplished via 5'RACE employing 10-nucleotide random UMIs. Over 160 million TCR-beta sequences from 15-18 subjects were obtained in each sequencing run. TCRdb called the 5' RACE reads again in MiXCR, with one record for every CDR3 protein. The sample shows tens of thousands of distinct CDR3 sequences, around 4% of them seen only once.

Sequencing used PBMCs. The source of this sequence is a man aged 60 to 75 with multiple sclerosis. V usage is TRBV12-3 or TRBV12-4 and J usage is TRBJ2-7, with D unresolved. DNA for the CDR3: TGTGCCAGCAGTTTTAGTATCTACGAGCAGTACTTC. This translates into CASSFSIYEQYF.